The 24 T cell receptor beta chains presented below share a single source sample, sequenced in a study of blood T cell repertoires in COVID-19. TCRdb's table, derived via immunoSEQ multiplex PCR, lists solely in-frame clones and lacks some. The sample shows over 150,000 clones, around 85% of them seen only once. Sequenced material: PBMCs or T cells enriched from blood (not recorded which). The receptors originated from a man in his forties who had recovered from COVID-19.

The chain recombines TRBV4-2 with TRBJ2-1, with 11 bases aligning to TRBD2. The CDR3 runs to 15 residues. Germline V gene sequence: CDR1 LGHNA, CDR2 YNFKEQ. The junction had 5 bases not matched to a gene; V was cut back by 4 bases and J by 6 bases. Written as DNA, the CDR3 is TGTGCCAGCAGCCCCGGGACTAGCGGTTCCAATGAGCAGTTCTTC. Translation: CASSPGTSGSNEQFF.

V gene TRBV25-1 combines with J gene TRBJ2-1; 11 bases agree with TRBD1. CDR1 is MGHDK and CDR2 is SYGVNS in the germline V gene. The CDR3 contains 16 residues. V dropped 1 base and J dropped 3; count of bases not matched to a gene: 2. Written as DNA, the CDR3 is TGTGCCAGCAGTGAATCTGGGACAGGGGGCTACAATGAGCAGTTCTTC. Amino acid sequence: CASSESGTGGYNEQFF.

This rearrangement joins TRBV10-3 to TRBJ2-2; D gene uncertain. The germline V gene has CDR1 ENHRY and CDR2 SYGVKD. The CDR3 consists of 12 residues. The V end lost 2 bases, the J end lost 7 bases, and 5 bases lay between the germline ends. The CDR3 sequence is CAISERDGELFF. CDR3 nucleotides: TGTGCCATCAGTGAGAGAGACGGGGAGCTGTTTTTT.

The chain recombines TRBV29-1 with TRBJ1-2; D is ambiguous. The CDR3 runs to 14 residues. Trimming cost V 6 bases and J 6 bases, with 20 bases left between them. Germline loops: CDR1 SQVTM, CDR2 ANQGSEA. CDR3: CSVPTVRVMDGYTF. The CDR3 region has the DNA TGCAGCGTGCCAACAGTGAGGGTGATGGATGGCTACACCTTC. Variable domain in full (rest from reference TRBV29-1 and TRBJ1-2): SAVISQKPSRDICQRGTSLTIQCQVDSQVTMMFWYRQQPGQSLTLIATANQGSEATYESGFVIDKFPISRPNLTFSTLTVSNMSPEDSSIYLCSVPTVRVMDGYTFGSGTRLTVV.

The chain employs TRBV7-3 and TRBJ1-6; 8 bases map to TRBD1. The CDR3 is 14 amino acids. Germline V gene data show CDR1 as SGHTA and CDR2 as FQGTGA. V lost 5 bases and J lost 5; bases outside the gene matches: 2. CDR3 bases: TGTGCCAGCAGCCCGGGACAGGATAATTCACCCCTCCACTTT. It specifies CASSPGQDNSPLHF.

The V and J genes are TRBV2 and TRBJ1-1; 8 bases map to TRBD1. Germline CDR1 SNHLY, CDR2 FYNNEI. The ends lost 9 bases at V and 5 bases at J; junction bases unmatched: 17. The CDR3 covers 16 residues. CDR3: CASQAYDRGSGTEAFF. CDR3 coding DNA: TGTGCCAGTCAGGCTTACGACAGGGGTTCAGGGACTGAAGCTTTCTTT.

V gene TRBV11-3 combines with J gene TRBJ1-6, with 8 bases identical to TRBD1. V lost 5 bases, J lost 7 bases, and 4 bases stayed unmatched. In germline, CDR1 is SGHNT, CDR2 YENEEA. CDR3 size: 14 residues. The CDR3 region has the DNA TGTGCCAGCAGCGAGACAGGGGAAAATTCACCCCTCCACTTT. Amino acids: CASSETGENSPLHF.

The table lists this clone with a count of one. The gene calls are TRBV5-6 and TRBJ1-4; D unresolved. Germline V gives CDR1 SGHDT, CDR2 YYEEEE. Deletions cut 0 bases from V and 8 bases from J, with 11 bases between. CDR3 length: 14 amino acids. The chain's CDR3 is CASSLERTWEKLFF. Here the CDR3 DNA reads TGTGCCAGCAGCTTGGAACGGACTTGGGAAAAACTGTTTTTT.

The genes are TRBV9 and TRBJ1-2; TRBD1 agrees at 8 bases. Germline V CDR1 and CDR2: SGDLS, YYNGEE. Trimming took 0 bases from V and 6 from J; bases not matched to a gene: 4. This CDR3 region has 14 residues. The CDR3 DNA is TGTGCCAGCAGCGTAGGGACAGGGCCCCATGGCTACACCTTC. Its translation is CASSVGTGPHGYTF.

V usage is TRBV21-1 and J usage is TRBJ2-5; the table's D call of TRBD2 was not tested on the DNA. TRBV21-1 is termed a pseudogene. This CDR3 is built from 15 residues. The DNA for the CDR3 is TGTGCCAGCAGCAAAGCGGGGGGGTTCGAAGAGACCCAGTACTTC. Translation: CASSKAGGFEETQYF.

V usage is TRBV7-8 and J usage is TRBJ2-2; maybe TRBD1 (5 bases). Between the trimmed V and J ends, which lost 4 bases and 0 bases, there was a span of 12 bases. The CDR3 has 16 residues. Germline loops: CDR1 SGHVS, CDR2 FQNEAQ. The CDR3 sequence is CASSSPQTANTGELFF. DNA for the CDR3: TGTGCCAGCAGCTCCCCCCAGACAGCGAACACCGGGGAGCTGTTTTTT.

This clone occurred a few times. V gene TRBV5-1 combines with J gene TRBJ2-3; 8 nucleotides match TRBD1. With V trimmed by 3 bases and J by 3 bases, 0 bases remained unmatched. This CDR3 contains 13 residues. Germline loops: CDR1 SGHRS, CDR2 YFSETQ. Here the CDR3 DNA reads TGCGCCAGCAGCTGGACAGGGACAGATACGCAGTATTTT. The encoded protein is CASSWTGTDTQYF.

The gene calls are TRBV29-1 and TRBJ2-1; D is ambiguous. The CDR3 runs 13 residues. Trimming stripped 1 base from V and 10 bases from J, with 14 bases between. Germline CDR1 SQVTM, CDR2 ANQGSEA. The CDR3 bases are TGCAGCGTTGAAGTAGCTAGAAATGGGGAGCAGTTCTTC. It encodes CSVEVARNGEQFF.

This clone was counted a single time. The rearrangement links TRBV9 to TRBJ1-1; D gene uncertain. Deletions cut 0 bases from V and 1 base from J, with 7 bases between. The CDR3 loop spans 14 amino acids. The germline V gene encodes CDR1 SGDLS and CDR2 YYNGEE. The CDR3 spells CASSVEAGNTEAFF. Here the CDR3 DNA reads TGTGCCAGCAGCGTAGAGGCAGGGAACACTGAAGCTTTCTTT. The full variable domain, in which reference TRBV9 and TRBJ1-1 provide the parts outside the CDR3, is DSGVTQTPKHLITATGQRVTLRCSPRSGDLSVYWYQQSLDQGLQFLIQYYNGEERAKGNILERFSAQQFPDLHSELNLSSLELGDSALYFCASSVEAGNTEAFFGQGTRLTVV.

This chain links TRBV30 with TRBJ1-5; possibly TRBD1 for D (6 bases). Per the germline V gene, CDR1 is GTSNPN and CDR2 is SVGIG (reference sequence). The CDR3 is made up of 15 amino acids. V was cut by 3 bases and J by 2 bases, with 14 bases left in between. The CDR3 is CAWSGTGSGNQPQHF. In DNA, the CDR3 is TGTGCCTGGAGCGGAACAGGGTCTGGCAATCAGCCCCAGCATTTT. The variable domain in full, completed from reference TRBV30 and TRBJ1-5, reads SQTIHQWPATLVQPVGSPLSLECTVEGTSNPNLYWYRQAAGRGLQLLFYSVGIGQISSEVPQNLSASRPQDRQFILSSKKLLLSDSGFYLCAWSGTGSGNQPQHFGDGTRLSIL.

The chain employs TRBV6-6 and TRBJ1-3, with 7 positions matching TRBD1. The germline gives CDR1 MNHNY, CDR2 SVGAGI (reference sequence). With 4 bases clipped from V and 4 bases from J, the junction kept 7 bases outside the gene matches. CDR3 size: 15 residues. The CDR3 region is CASSSLTGIGNTIYF. CDR3 DNA sequence: TGTGCCAGCAGTTCTCTGACAGGGATAGGAAACACCATATATTTT.

The gene calls are TRBV5-4 and TRBJ2-7; perhaps TRBD2 as D (5 bases). This CDR3 has 15 residues. The V end lost 4 bases, the J end lost 0 bases, and 14 bases lay between the germline ends. Germline values: CDR1 SGHNT, CDR2 YYREEE (reference sequence). Written as DNA, the CDR3 is TGTGCCAGCAGCCCTTGGGCGGGTTACTCCTACGAGCAGTACTTC. It encodes CASSPWAGYSYEQYF.

The rearrangement joins TRBV20-1 to TRBJ1-1; D call uncertain. Germline V gene data show CDR1 as DFQATT and CDR2 as SNEGSKA (reference sequence). V lost 7 bases to trimming and J lost 0 bases, with 6 bases between them. The CDR3 is 11 amino acids. The CDR3 here is CSGLLNTEAFF. The DNA of the CDR3 is TGCAGTGGTCTGTTGAACACTGAAGCTTTCTTT.

This chain uses TRBV5-5 with TRBJ1-1; D is unclear. The germline V and J ends were trimmed by 0 bases and 5 bases, with 11 bases remaining between them. Germline V gene sequence: CDR1 SGHKS, CDR2 YYEKEE (reference sequence). The CDR3 totals 14 residues. In DNA, the CDR3 is TGTGCCAGCAGCTTGGGCGGCGCGGGAACTGAAGCTTTCTTT. Protein: CASSLGGAGTEAFF.

The chain combines TRBV9 with TRBJ2-7; D perhaps matches TRBD1 (6 bases). Germline V lookup: CDR1 SGDLS, CDR2 YYNGEE. The CDR3 spans 15 residues. V lost 4 bases and J 1 base, leaving 15 bases between the germline ends. Written as DNA, the CDR3 is TGTGCCAGCAGCCCATACACCGGGACATCCTACGAGCAGTACTTC. Translation: CASSPYTGTSYEQYF.

This chain links TRBV19 with TRBJ2-7, with D possibly TRBD2 on 6 matching bases. The CDR3 spans 13 residues. Trimming removed 6 bases from V and 5 bases from J, with 14 bases in between. Germline CDR1 LNHDA, CDR2 SQIVND (reference sequence). This chain's CDR3 is CASSPLGGNEQYF. The CDR3 DNA sequence: TGTGCCAGTAGCCCGCTAGGAGGGAACGAGCAGTACTTC. The whole variable domain, remainder taken from reference TRBV19 and TRBJ2-7, is DGGITQSPKYLFRKEGQNVTLSCEQNLNHDAMYWYRQDPGQGLRLIYYSQIVNDFQKGDIAEGYSVSREKKESFPLTVTSAQKNPTAFYLCASSPLGGNEQYFGPGTRLTVT.

This clone was observed a single time. This chain connects TRBV6-5 to TRBJ1-2; D may be TRBD1 (6 bases). The V gene's germline CDR1 is MNHEY and CDR2 SVGAGI. There are 13 residues in the CDR3. The V end lost 2 bases, the J end lost 7 bases, and 11 bases lay between the germline ends. Here the CDR3 DNA reads TGTGCCAGCAGTTACACCGACAGGAGTGGCTACACCTTC. It encodes CASSYTDRSGYTF.

V gene TRBV24-1 combines with J gene TRBJ2-1; D unresolved. Germline CDR1 KGHDR, CDR2 SFDVKD. V was cut by 5 bases and J by 2 bases, with 9 bases left in between. The CDR3 is 14 amino acids. CDR3 region: CATSGKPAYNEQFF. CDR3 in DNA: TGTGCCACCAGTGGCAAGCCCGCCTACAATGAGCAGTTCTTC.

The chain couples TRBV10-1 to TRBJ2-2; no clear D gene. The length of the CDR3 is 13 residues. Trimming removed 0 bases from V and 8 bases from J, with 7 bases in between. Germline values: CDR1 WNHNN, CDR2 SYGVQD (reference sequence). The CDR3 loop reads CASSESPGGELFF. CDR3 nucleotides: TGCGCCAGCAGTGAGTCGCCCGGGGGGGAGCTGTTTTTT.